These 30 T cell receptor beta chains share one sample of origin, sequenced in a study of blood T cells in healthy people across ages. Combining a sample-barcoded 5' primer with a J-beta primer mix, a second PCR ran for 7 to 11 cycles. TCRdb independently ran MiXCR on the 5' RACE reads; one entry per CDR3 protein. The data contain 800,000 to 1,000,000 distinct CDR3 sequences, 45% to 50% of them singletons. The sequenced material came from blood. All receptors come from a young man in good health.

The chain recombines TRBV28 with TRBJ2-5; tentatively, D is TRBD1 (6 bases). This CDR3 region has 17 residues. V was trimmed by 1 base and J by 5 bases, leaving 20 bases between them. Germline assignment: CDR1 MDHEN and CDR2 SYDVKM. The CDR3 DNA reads TGTGCCAGCAGTTTATCTGAAGGGGACAAACGGTGGGAGACCCAGTACTTC. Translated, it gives CASSLSEGDKRWETQYF.

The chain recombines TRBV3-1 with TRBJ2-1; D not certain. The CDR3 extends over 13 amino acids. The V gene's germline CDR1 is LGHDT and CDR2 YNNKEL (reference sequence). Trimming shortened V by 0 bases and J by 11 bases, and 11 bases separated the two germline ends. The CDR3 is CASSQDPPVKQFF. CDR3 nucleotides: TGTGCCAGCAGCCAAGATCCCCCGGTGAAGCAGTTCTTC.

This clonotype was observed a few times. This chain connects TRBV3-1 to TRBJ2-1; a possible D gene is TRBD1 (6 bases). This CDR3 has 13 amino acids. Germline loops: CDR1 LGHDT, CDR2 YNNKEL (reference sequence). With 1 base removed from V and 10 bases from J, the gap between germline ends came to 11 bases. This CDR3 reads CASSQGGPPEQFF. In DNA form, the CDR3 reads TGTGCCAGCAGCCAAGGGGGGCCTCCAGAGCAGTTCTTC.

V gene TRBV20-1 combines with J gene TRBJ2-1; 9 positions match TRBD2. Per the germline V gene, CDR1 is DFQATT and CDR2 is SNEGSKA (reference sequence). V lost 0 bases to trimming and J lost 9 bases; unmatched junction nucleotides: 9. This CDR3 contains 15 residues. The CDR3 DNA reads TGCAGTGCTAGAGATCCGGGCGGGGGGGCATCTGAGCAGTTCTTC. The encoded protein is CSARDPGGGASEQFF.

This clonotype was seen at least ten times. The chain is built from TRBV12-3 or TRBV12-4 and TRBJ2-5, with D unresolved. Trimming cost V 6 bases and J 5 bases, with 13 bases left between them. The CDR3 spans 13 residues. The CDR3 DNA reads TGTGCCAGCAGCCCCGGTTCATTTGAGACCCAGTACTTC. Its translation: CASSPGSFETQYF.

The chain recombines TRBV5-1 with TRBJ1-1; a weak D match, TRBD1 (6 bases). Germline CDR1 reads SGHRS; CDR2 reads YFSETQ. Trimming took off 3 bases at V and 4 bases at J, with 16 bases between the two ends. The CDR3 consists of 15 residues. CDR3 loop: CASSWTDNSGTEAFF. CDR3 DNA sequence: TGCGCCAGCAGCTGGACAGACAATTCGGGCACTGAAGCTTTCTTT. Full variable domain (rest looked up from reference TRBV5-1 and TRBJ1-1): KAGVTQTPRYLIKTRGQQVTLSCSPISGHRSVSWYQQTPGQGLQFLFEYFSETQRNKGNFPGRFSGRQFSNSRSEMNVSTLELGDSALYLCASSWTDNSGTEAFFGQGTRLTVV.

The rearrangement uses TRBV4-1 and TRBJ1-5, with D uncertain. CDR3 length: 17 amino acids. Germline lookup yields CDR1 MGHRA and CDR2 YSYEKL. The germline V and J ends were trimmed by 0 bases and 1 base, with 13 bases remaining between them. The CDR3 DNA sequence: TGCGCCAGCAGCCAAGAGGTACAAGTAGGCAGCAATCAGCCCCAGCATTTT. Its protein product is CASSQEVQVGSNQPQHF.

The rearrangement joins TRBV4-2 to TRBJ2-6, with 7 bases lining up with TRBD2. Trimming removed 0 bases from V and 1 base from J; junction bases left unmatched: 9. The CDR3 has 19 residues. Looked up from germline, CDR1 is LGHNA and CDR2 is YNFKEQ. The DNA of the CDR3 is TGTGCCAGCAGCCAAGATGGGGAACGGGGGGAGTCTGGGGCCAACGTCCTGACTTTC. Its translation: CASSQDGERGESGANVLTF.

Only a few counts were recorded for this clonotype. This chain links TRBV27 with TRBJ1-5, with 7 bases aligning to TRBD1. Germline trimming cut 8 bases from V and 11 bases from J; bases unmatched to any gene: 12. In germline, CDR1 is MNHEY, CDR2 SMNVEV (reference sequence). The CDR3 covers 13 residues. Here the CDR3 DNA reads TGTGCCAGCTGGGACAGTGTCTCCATGGCCCAGCATTTT. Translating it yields CASWDSVSMAQHF.

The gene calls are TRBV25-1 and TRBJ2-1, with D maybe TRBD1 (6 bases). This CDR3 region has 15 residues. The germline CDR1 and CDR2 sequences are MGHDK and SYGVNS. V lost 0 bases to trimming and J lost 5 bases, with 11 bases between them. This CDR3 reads CASSEYLDRNNEQFF. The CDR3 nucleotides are TGTGCCAGCAGTGAATATCTGGACAGAAACAATGAGCAGTTCTTC.

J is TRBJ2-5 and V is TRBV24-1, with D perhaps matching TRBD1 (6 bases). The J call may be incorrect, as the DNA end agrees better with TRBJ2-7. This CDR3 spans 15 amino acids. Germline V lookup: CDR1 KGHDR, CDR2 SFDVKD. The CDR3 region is CATSDSRGRGGEQYF. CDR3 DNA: TGTGCCACCAGTGACTCAAGGGGCAGGGGCGGCGAGCAGTACTTC.

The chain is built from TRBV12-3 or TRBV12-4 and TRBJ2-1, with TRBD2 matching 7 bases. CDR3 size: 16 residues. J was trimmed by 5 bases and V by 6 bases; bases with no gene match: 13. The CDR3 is CASSNLPAGADNEQFF. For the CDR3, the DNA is TGTGCCAGCAGCAATCTTCCGGCGGGAGCTGACAATGAGCAGTTCTTC.

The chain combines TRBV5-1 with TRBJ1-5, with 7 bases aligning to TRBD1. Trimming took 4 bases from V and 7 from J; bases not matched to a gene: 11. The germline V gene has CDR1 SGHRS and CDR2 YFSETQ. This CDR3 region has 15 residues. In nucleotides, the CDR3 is TGCGCCAGCAGCCTGGACAGGTCCCATATCCAGCCCCAGCATTTT. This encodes CASSLDRSHIQPQHF.

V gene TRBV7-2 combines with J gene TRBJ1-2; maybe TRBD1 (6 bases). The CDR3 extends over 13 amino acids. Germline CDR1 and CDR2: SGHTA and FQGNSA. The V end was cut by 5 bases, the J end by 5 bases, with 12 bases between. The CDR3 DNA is TGTGCCAGCAGCGCGGACAGACTTTATGGCTACACCTTC. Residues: CASSADRLYGYTF.

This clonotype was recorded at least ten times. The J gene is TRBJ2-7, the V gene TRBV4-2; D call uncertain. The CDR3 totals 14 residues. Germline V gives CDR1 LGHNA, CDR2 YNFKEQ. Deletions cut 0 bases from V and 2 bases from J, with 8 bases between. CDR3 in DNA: TGTGCCAGCAGCCAAGAGGCGACGACCTACGAGCAGTACTTC. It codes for CASSQEATTYEQYF.

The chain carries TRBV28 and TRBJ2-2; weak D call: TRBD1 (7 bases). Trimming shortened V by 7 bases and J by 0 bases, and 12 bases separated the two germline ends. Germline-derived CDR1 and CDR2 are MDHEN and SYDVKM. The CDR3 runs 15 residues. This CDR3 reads CASIRGTANTGELFF. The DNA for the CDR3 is TGTGCCAGCATCCGCGGGACAGCGAACACCGGGGAGCTGTTTTTT.

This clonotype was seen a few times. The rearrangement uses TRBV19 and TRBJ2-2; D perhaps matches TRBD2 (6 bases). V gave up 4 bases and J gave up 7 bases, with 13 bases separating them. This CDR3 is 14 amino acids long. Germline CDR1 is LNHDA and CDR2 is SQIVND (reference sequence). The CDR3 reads CASSTRGSNGELFF. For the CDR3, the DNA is TGTGCCAGTAGTACCCGGGGGAGTAACGGGGAGCTGTTTTTT.

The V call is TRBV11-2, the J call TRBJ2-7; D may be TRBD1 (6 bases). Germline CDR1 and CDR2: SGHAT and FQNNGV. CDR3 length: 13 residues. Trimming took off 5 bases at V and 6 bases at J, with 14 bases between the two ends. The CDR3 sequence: CASSPQTGSEQYF. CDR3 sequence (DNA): TGTGCCAGCAGCCCGCAAACAGGGTCCGAGCAGTACTTC.

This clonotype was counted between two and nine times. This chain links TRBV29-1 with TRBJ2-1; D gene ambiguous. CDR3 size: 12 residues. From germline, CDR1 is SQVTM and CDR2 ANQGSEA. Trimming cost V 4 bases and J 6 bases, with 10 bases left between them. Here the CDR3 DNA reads TGCAGCGTTGCCGCAGGAATCAATGAGCAGTTCTTC. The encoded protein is CSVAAGINEQFF.

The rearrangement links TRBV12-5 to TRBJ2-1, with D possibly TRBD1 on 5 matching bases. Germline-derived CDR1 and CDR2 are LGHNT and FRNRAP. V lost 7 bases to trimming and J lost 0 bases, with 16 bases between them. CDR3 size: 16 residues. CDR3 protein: CASAFRAPSSYNEQFF. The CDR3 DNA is TGTGCTAGTGCCTTCAGGGCGCCGAGCTCCTACAATGAGCAGTTCTTC.

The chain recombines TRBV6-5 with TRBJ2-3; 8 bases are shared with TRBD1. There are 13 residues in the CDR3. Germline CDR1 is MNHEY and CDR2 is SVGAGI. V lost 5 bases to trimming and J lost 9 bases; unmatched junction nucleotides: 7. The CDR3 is CASSQDRAGTQYF. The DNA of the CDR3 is TGTGCCAGCAGTCAGGACAGGGCGGGGACGCAGTATTTT.

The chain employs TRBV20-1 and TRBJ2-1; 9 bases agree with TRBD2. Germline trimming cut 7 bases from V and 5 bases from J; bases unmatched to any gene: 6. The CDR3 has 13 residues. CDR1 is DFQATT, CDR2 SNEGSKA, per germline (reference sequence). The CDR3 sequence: CSGRLADNNEQFF. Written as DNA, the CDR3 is TGCAGTGGCAGACTAGCGGATAACAATGAGCAGTTCTTC.

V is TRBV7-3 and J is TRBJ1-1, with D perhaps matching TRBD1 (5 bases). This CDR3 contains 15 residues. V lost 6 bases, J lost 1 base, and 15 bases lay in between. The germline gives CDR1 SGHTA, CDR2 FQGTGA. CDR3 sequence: CASSPNPQGNTEAFF. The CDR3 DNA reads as TGTGCCAGCAGTCCTAACCCGCAGGGGAACACTGAAGCTTTCTTT.

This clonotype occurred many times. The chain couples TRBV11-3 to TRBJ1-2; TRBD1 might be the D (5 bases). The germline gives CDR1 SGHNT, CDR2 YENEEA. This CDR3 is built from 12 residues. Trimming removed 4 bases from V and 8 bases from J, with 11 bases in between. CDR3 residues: CASSSQGSGYTF. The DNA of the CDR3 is TGTGCCAGCAGCTCTCAGGGATCCGGCTACACCTTC.

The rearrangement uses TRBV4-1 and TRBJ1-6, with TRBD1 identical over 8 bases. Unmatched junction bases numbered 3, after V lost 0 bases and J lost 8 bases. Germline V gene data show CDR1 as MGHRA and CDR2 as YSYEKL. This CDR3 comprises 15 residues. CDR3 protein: CASSQDQGAYSPLHF. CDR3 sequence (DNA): TGCGCCAGCAGCCAAGATCAGGGGGCATATTCACCCCTCCACTTT.

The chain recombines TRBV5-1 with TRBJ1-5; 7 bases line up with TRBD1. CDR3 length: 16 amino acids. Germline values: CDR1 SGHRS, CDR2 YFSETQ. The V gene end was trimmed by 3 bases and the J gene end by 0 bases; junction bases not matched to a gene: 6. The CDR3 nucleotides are TGCGCCAGCAGCTCCAGACAGGGCGATAGCAATCAGCCCCAGCATTTT. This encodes CASSSRQGDSNQPQHF. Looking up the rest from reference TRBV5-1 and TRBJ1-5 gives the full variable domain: KAGVTQTPRYLIKTRGQQVTLSCSPISGHRSVSWYQQTPGQGLQFLFEYFSETQRNKGNFPGRFSGRQFSNSRSEMNVSTLELGDSALYLCASSSRQGDSNQPQHFGDGTRLSIL.

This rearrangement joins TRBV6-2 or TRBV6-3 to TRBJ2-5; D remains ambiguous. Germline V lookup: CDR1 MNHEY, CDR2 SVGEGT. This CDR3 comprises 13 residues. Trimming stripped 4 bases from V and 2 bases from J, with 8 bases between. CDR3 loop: CASSSNLQETQYF. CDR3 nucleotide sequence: TGTGCCAGCAGTTCTAACCTACAAGAGACCCAGTACTTC.

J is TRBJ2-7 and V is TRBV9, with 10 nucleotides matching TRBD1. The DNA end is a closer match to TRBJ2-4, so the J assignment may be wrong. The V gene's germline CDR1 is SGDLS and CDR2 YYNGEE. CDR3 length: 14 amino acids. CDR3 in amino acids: CASNTPGTGDIQYF. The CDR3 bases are TGTGCCAGCAATACCCCCGGGACAGGGGACATTCAGTACTTC.

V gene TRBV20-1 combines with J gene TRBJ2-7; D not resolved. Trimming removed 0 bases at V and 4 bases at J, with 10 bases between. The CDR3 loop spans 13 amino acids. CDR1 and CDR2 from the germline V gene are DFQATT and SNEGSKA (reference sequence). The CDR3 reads CSARDLLEYEQYF. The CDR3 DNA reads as TGCAGTGCTAGAGATCTGCTCGAATACGAGCAGTACTTC.

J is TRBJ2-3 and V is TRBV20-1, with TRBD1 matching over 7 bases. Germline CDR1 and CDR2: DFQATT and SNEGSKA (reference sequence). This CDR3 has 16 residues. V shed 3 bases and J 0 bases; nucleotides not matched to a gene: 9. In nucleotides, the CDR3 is TGCAGTGCTAGGGTAGCCGGGACAGTTAGCACAGATACGCAGTATTTT. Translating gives CSARVAGTVSTDTQYF.